This T cell receptor (beta chain) was sequenced in a study of Ad26.COV2.S vaccination and SARS-CoV-2 variants. Regarding the study as a whole: Vaccinees displayed broader spike-specific TCR repertoires than placebo recipients. Estimates derived from TCR breadth and depth analyses may have underestimated total T cell responses.

As regards this clone: Its antigen is currently unknown.

Described treatment: around 19 received Ad26.COV2.S at low or high dose, single or two shots; five or six received placebo; per-sample allocation not given. Material that was analyzed had been drawn on day 63 after the first vaccine or placebo injection. In Boston, the donor was an adult between 18-55 years of age. Wuhan-strain SARS-CoV-2 spike was expressed by the Ad26 vector that made up the vaccine. CDR1 and CDR2 from the germline V gene are SGHNT and YYREEE (reference sequence). Germline trimming cut 5 bases from V and 6 bases from J; bases unmatched to any gene: 6. CDR3 length equals 14 residues. Using immunoSEQ multiplex PCR, the repertoire was profiled, and TCRdb retains in-frame clones only, with some absent. Of about 400,000 clones in the sample, over 75% were seen once.

Here the sequenced sample was peripheral blood, taken in a trial of Ad26.COV2.S vaccine versus placebo. This chain uses TRBV5-4 with TRBJ1-4; 8 positions agree with TRBD1. The receptor was derived from a person aged 18-60 years who received the Ad26.COV2.S COVID-19 vaccine or a placebo. The CDR3 nucleotides read TGTGCCAGCAGTCGGACAGGGCACGATGAAAAACTGTTTTTT. Its translation is CASSRTGHDEKLFF. Variable domain in full (rest from reference TRBV5-4 and TRBJ1-4): ETGVTQSPTHLIKTRGQQVTLRCSSQSGHNTVSWYQQALGQGPQFIFQYYREEENGRGNFPPRFSGLQFPNYSSELNVNALELDDSALYLCASSRTGHDEKLFFGSGTQLSVL.